The rows below give T cell receptor beta chains drawn from one sample of a study of shared clonotypes between healthy human individuals. Sequenced by immunoSEQ multiplex PCR; TCRdb stores in-frame clones only, minus some. The sample has about 2 million clones, approximately 94% seen once. Material: naive CD8+ T cells sorted from blood. Source of these receptors: a man younger than 35 in good health. Both conserved end residues are part of each CDR3.

16	TRBV27	CASSLLRERGTDTQYF
16	TRBV7-9	CASSSTGHALQETQYF
16	TRBV10-1	CASSTDREAMNTEAFF
13	TRBV2	CASILSSRETQYF
15	TRBV7-9	CASSRAVGRNTEAFF
14	TRBV28	CASSFANPNYGYTF
14	TRBV7-9	CASSLGTGRETQYF
15	TRBV11-2	CASSLISGNDYEQYF
15	TRBV4-1	CASSQVGGGVDGYTF
13	TRBV2	CASSDNHSYEQYF
17	TRBV27	CASREVGGPSTNEKLFF
13	TRBV5-6	CASSLQGTNEQFF
14	TRBV2	CASSAVGGGYEQYF
18	TRBV12-1	CASSLGTGSYGGNQPQHF
15	TRBV5-8	CASSLRQDYYNEQFF
13	TRBV28	CASSSSGGNTIYF
12	TRBV28	CASEEYNSPLHF
16	TRBV4-1	CASSRLGLLGTGELFF
15	TRBV13	CASSLRAGIKETQYF
15	TRBV2	CASSEGGANNQPQHF
16	TRBV12-5	CASGFPDSANTGELFF
16	TRBV27	CASSRTGNLIYNEQFF
15	TRBV28	CASSFRGARGEKLFF
16	TRBV10-2	CASVQTGTSGTYEQYF
16	TRBV10-3	CAISERGREFEETQYF
16	TRBV13	CASSWGDRGGTDTQYF
17	TRBV4-1	CASSQDPRQGDNSPLHF
9	TRBV6-4	CASGSTIYF
13	TRBV10-2	CASSELQGQPQHF
16	TRBV5-1	CASSSDEGQGQATQYF
12	TRBV6-4	CASKGGGTEAFF
15	TRBV18	CASSPVGGASYEQYF
16	TRBV5-4	CASSLVAGGPRETQYF
17	TRBV13	CASSSGTSGPTTDTQYF
16	TRBV7-9	CASSLVAGEGLDTQYF
15	TRBV7-9	CASSPGEREIVTQYF
14	TRBV7-9	CASSSRTGANVLTF
12	TRBV30	CAWSPSIDGYTF
16	TRBV5-1	CASSLEHLATNEKLFF
13	TRBV18	CASSRALGDEQFF
14	TRBV28	CASSGRQGQETQYF
15	TRBV4-1	CASSLLRGGPDTQYF
15	TRBV19	CASSIMGDSNQPQHF
16	TRBV18	CASSPPAGEYTGELFF
12	TRBV29-1	CSVEQSPYEQYF
12	TRBV5-6	CASSLVDGGLYF
16	TRBV2	CASSGPGEGVDTEAFF
14	TRBV6-1	CASSEFWSSYEQYF
19	TRBV7-6	CASSLFVGVGASYQETQYF
18	TRBV11-2	CASSGRDREFFWDTEAFF
13	TRBV11-2	CASSPGPTYEQYF
14	TRBV27	CASSSLLWNTEAFF
12	TRBV5-1	CASRAQPDTQYF
16	TRBV4-1	CASSPLGSGGNQPQHF
15	TRBV19	CASSIGGTGGYEQYF